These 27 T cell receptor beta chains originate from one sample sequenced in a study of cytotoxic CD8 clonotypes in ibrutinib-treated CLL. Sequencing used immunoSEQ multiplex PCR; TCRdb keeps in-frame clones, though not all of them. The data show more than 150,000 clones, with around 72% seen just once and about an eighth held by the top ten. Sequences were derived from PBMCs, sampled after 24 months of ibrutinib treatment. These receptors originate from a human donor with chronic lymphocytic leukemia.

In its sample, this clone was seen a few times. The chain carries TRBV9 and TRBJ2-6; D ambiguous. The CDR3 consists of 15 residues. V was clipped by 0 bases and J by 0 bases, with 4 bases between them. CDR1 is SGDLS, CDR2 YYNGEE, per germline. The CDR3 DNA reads TGTGCCAGCAGCGTAGGACACTCTGGGGCCAACGTCCTGACTTTC. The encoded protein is CASSVGHSGANVLTF.

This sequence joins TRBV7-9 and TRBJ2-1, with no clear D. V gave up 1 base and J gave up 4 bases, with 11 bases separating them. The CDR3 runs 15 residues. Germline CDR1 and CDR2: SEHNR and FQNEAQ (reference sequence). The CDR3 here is CASSLGTGLYNEQFF. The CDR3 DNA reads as TGTGCCAGCAGCTTAGGGACGGGCTTGTACAATGAGCAGTTCTTC.

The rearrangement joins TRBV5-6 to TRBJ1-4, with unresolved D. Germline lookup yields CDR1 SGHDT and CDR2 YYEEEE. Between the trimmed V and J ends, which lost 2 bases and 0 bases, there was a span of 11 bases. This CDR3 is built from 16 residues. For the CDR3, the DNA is TGTGCCAGCAGCTTTCAGCAGCTTGCAACTAATGAAAAACTGTTTTTT. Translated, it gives CASSFQQLATNEKLFF.

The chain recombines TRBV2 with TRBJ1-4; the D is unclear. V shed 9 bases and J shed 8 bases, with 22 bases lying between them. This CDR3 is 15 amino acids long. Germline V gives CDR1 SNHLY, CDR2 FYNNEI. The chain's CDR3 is CASSFEEPLSEKLFF. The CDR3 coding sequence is TGTGCCAGTTCTTTTGAGGAGCCTCTCTCCGAAAAACTGTTTTTT.

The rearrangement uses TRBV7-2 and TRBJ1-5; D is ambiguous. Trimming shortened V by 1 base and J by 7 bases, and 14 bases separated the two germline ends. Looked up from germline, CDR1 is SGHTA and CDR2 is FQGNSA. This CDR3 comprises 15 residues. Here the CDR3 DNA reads TGTGCCAGCAGCTTAGTTGGTCAGTCCATCCAGCCCCAGCATTTT. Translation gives CASSLVGQSIQPQHF.

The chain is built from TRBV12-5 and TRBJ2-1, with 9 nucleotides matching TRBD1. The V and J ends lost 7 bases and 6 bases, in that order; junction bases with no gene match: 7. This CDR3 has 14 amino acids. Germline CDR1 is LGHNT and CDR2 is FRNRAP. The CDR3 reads CASARQGGINEQFF. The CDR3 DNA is TGTGCTAGTGCTCGACAGGGGGGCATCAATGAGCAGTTCTTC.

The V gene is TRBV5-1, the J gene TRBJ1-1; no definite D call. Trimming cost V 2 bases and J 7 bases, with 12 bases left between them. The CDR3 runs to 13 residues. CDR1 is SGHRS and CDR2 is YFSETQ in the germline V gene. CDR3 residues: CASSLDRVGEAFF. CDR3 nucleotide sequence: TGCGCCAGCAGCTTAGATCGCGTAGGTGAAGCTTTCTTT.

Written as DNA, the CDR3 is TGTGCCAGCACCGGGAGGGGGAGGAACACTGAAGCTTTCTTT. Encoded protein: CASTGRGRNTEAFF. This chain joins TRBV25-1 and TRBJ1-1; possibly TRBD1 for D (6 bases). The ends were cut back, 7 bases at V and 1 base at J, with 13 bases in the middle. CDR3 size: 14 residues. From germline, CDR1 is MGHDK and CDR2 SYGVNS.

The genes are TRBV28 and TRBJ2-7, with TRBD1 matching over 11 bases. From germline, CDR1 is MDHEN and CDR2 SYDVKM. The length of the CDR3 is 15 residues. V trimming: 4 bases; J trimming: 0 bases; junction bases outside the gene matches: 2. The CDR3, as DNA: TGTGCCAGCAGTTGGGACAGGGGGAGCTCCTACGAGCAGTACTTC. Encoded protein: CASSWDRGSSYEQYF.

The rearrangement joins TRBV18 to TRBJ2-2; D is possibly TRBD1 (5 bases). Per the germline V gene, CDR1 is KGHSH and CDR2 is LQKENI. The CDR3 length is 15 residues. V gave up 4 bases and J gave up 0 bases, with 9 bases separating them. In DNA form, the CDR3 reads TGTGCCAGCTCACGACAGATTTCGAACACCGGGGAGCTGTTTTTT. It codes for CASSRQISNTGELFF.

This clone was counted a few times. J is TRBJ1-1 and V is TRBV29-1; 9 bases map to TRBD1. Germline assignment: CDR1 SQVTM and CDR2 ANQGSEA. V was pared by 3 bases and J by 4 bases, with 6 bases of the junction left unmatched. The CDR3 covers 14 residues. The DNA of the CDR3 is TGCAGCGTTGAGAAGACAGGGGGATTCACTGAAGCTTTCTTT. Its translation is CSVEKTGGFTEAFF.

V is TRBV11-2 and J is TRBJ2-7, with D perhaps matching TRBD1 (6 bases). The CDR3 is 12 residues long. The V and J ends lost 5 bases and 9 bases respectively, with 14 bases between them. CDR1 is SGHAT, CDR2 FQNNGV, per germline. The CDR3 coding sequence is TGTGCCAGCAGCCACGGACAGTGGGCGCAGTACTTC. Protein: CASSHGQWAQYF.

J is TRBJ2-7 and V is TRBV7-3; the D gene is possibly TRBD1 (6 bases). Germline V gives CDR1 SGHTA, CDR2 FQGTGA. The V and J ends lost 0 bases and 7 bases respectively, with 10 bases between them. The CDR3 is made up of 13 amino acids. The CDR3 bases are TGTGCCAGCAGCTTAACGGGGGCTGGGGAGCAGTACTTC. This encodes CASSLTGAGEQYF.

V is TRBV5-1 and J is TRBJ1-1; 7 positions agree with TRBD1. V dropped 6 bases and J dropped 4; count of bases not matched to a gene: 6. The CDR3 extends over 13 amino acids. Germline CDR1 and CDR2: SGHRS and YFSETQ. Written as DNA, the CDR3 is TGCGCCAGCAACAGGGACAGAAGCACTGAAGCTTTCTTT. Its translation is CASNRDRSTEAFF.

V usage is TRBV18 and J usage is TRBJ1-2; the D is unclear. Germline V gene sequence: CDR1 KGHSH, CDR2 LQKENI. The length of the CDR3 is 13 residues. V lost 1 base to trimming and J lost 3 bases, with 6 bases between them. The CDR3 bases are TGTGCCAGCTCACCACGGCAGGACTATGGCTACACCTTC. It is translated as CASSPRQDYGYTF.

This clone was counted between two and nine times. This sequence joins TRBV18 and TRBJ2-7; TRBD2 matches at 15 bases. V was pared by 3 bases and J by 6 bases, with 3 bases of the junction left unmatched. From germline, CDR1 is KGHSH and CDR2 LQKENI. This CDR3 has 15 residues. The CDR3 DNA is TGTGCCAGCTCACCGCGGACTAGCGGGAGGGGCGAGCAGTACTTC. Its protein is CASSPRTSGRGEQYF.

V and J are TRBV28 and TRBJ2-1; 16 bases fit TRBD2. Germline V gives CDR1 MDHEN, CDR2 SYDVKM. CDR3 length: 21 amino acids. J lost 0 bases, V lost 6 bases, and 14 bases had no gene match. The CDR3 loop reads CASSLSLGTSGRAPSYNEQFF. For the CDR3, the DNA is TGTGCCAGCAGCCTTTCCCTCGGGACTAGCGGGAGGGCCCCCTCCTACAATGAGCAGTTCTTC. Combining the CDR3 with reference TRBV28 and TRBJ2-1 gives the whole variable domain DVKVTQSSRYLVKRTGEKVFLECVQDMDHENMFWYRQDPGLGLRLIYFSYDVKMKEKGDIPEGYSVSREKKERFSLILESASTNQTSMYLCASSLSLGTSGRAPSYNEQFFGPGTRLTVL.

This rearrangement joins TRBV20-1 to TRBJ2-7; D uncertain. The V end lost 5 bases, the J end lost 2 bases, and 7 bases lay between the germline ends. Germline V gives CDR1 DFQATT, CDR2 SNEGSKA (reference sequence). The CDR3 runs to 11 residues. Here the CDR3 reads CSALGTYEQYF. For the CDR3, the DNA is TGCAGTGCTCTAGGCACCTACGAGCAGTACTTC.

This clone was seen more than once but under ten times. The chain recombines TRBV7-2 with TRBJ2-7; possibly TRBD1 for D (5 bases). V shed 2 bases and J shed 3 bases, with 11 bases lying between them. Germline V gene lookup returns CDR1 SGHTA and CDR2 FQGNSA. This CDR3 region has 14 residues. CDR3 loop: CASSLRQGDYEQYF. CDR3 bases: TGTGCCAGCAGCTTACGGCAGGGCGACTACGAGCAGTACTTC.

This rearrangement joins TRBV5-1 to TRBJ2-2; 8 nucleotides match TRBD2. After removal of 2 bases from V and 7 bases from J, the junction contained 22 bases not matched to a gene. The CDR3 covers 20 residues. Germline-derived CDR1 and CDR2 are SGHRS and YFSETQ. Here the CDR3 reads CASSFGRTSGFPADRGELFF. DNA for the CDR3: TGCGCCAGCAGCTTCGGTCGAACTAGCGGATTCCCGGCAGACCGCGGGGAGCTGTTTTTT.

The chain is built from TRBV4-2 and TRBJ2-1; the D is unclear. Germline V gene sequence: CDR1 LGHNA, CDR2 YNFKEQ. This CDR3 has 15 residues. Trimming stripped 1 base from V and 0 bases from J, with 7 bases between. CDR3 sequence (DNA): TGTGCCAGCAGCCAAGCAGCGAGCTCCTACAATGAGCAGTTCTTC. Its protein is CASSQAASSYNEQFF.

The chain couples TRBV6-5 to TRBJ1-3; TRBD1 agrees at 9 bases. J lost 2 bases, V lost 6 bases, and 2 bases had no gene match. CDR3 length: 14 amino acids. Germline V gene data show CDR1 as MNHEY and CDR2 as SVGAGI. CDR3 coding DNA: TGTGCCAGCAGGAGGGACAGGGCTGGAAACACCATATATTTT. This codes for CASRRDRAGNTIYF.

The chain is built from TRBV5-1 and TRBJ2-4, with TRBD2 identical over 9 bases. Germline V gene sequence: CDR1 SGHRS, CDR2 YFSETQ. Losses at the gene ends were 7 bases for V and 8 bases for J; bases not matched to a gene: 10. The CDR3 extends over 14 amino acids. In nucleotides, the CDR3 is TGCGCCAGCCGAAGACTAGCGGAGGGAGACATTCAGTACTTC. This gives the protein CASRRLAEGDIQYF. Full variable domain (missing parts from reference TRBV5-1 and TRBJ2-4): KAGVTQTPRYLIKTRGQQVTLSCSPISGHRSVSWYQQTPGQGLQFLFEYFSETQRNKGNFPGRFSGRQFSNSRSEMNVSTLELGDSALYLCASRRLAEGDIQYFGAGTRLSVL.

The CDR3 reads CASSPRVPLRRDKVLAKNIQYF. Written as DNA, the CDR3 is TGTGCCAGTAGTCCTCGGGTCCCCTTAAGGCGGGACAAGGTTCTAGCCAAAAACATTCAGTACTTC. This chain connects TRBV19 to TRBJ2-4; TRBD1 or TRBD2 may be the D gene (6 bases each). Germline CDR1 is LNHDA and CDR2 is SQIVND (reference sequence). The CDR3 runs 22 residues. Trimming removed 5 bases at V and 0 bases at J, with 32 bases between.

Here the CDR3 reads CASSRDSSYEQYF. CDR3 DNA: TGTGCCAGTAGTAGGGACAGCTCCTACGAGCAGTACTTC. V gene TRBV19 combines with J gene TRBJ2-7; 7 nucleotides line up with TRBD1. The ends lost 4 bases at V and 0 bases at J; junction bases unmatched: 0. The length of the CDR3 is 13 residues. Per the germline V gene, CDR1 is LNHDA and CDR2 is SQIVND (reference sequence).

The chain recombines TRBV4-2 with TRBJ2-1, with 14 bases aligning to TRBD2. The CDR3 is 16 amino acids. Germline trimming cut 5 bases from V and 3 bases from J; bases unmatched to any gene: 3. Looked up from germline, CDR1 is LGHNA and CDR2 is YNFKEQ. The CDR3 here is CASSLGLAGVYNEQFF. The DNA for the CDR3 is TGTGCCAGCAGCTTGGGACTAGCGGGAGTCTACAATGAGCAGTTCTTC.

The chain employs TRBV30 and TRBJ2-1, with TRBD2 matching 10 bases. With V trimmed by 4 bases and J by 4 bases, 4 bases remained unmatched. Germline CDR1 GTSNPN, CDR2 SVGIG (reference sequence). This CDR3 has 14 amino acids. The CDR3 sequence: CAWNGLAAYNEQFF. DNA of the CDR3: TGTGCCTGGAACGGACTAGCGGCTTACAATGAGCAGTTCTTC.